This T cell receptor (beta chain) emerged from a study of control samples from healthy donors and cancer patients (TCRdb year 2020). The table lists this clone with a count of one. Its antigen remains unidentified. Nothing much larger sits one base from this clone, and base qualities are not available. Deletion took 3 bases off V and 2 bases off J, with a span of 19 bases between the germline ends. Reading the germline V gene gives CDR1 MDHEN and CDR2 SYDVKM. The CDR3, from cysteine to phenylalanine, totals 17 residues. The DNA shown is the 51-base CDR3, in frame from base 1. Libraries were built with the immunoSEQ multiplex PCR assay. The table comes from immuneACCESS by way of TCRdb, which keeps in-frame sequences with V and J called. Part of the clones is missing from these tables; in studies checked, under half for an unresolved V gene and the rest for unknown reasons. This sample holds 150,000 or so clones; 92% were observed only once. 0.65% to 0.85% of the sample comes from the top ten.

The TCR sequence derives from a woman aged 25-40 years in good health. Source material: blood. The V and J genes are TRBV28 and TRBJ2-5; TRBD1 is perhaps the D gene, given 6 matching bases. The CDR3 protein: CASSFGARSRGQETQYF. DNA sequence: TGTGCCAGCAGTTTTGGGGCCCGGAGCAGGGGACAAGAGACCCAGTACTTC.